Below are 2 T cell receptor beta chains sequenced from a single sample in a study of blood T cells in healthy people across ages. Next came a second PCR, run for 7 to 11 cycles, which used a sample-barcoded 5' primer along with a J-beta primer mix. TCRdb reprocessed the 5' RACE reads with MiXCR, giving one entry per CDR3 protein. The table includes 1.5 million to 2 million distinct CDR3 sequences, approximately 30% detected once. The material sequenced was blood. These receptors all come from a woman in her twenties or thirties in good health.

This chain uses TRBV20-1 with TRBJ2-1, with D possibly matching TRBD1 (5 bases). V was cut by 0 bases and J by 5 bases, with 11 bases left in between. The CDR3 totals 14 residues. CDR1 is DFQATT and CDR2 is SNEGSKA in the germline V gene (reference sequence). In DNA form, the CDR3 reads TGCAGTGCTAGAGATACGGTGACAGACAATGAGCAGTTCTTC. It translates to CSARDTVTDNEQFF.

This clonotype was found a few times. This sequence joins TRBV24-1 and TRBJ2-1; D call uncertain. Germline CDR1 KGHDR, CDR2 SFDVKD. V dropped 4 bases and J dropped 3 bases, with 12 bases sitting between them. This CDR3 spans 15 amino acids. In nucleotides, the CDR3 is TGTGCCACCAGTGACCCGGCTAAGGTCTACAATGAGCAGTTCTTC. It encodes CATSDPAKVYNEQFF.